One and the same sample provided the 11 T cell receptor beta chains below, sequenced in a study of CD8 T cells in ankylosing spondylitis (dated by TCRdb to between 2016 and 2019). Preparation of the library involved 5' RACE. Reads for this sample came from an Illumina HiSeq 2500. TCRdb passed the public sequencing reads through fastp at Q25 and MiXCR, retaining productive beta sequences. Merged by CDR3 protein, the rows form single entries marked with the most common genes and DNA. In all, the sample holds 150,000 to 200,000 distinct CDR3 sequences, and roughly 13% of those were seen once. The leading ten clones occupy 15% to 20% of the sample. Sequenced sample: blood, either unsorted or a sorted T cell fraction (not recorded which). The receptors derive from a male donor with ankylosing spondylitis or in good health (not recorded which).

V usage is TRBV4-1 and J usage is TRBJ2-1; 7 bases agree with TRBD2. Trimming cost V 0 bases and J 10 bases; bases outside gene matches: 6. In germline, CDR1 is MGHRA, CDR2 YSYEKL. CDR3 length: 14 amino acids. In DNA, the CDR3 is TGCGCCAGCAGCCAAGAAAGCGGGGCTTTAGAGCAGTTCTTC. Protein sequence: CASSQESGALEQFF.

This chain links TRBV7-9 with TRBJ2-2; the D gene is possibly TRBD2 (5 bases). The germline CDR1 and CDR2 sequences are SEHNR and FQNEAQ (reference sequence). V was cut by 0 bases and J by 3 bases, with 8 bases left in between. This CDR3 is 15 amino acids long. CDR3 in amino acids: CASSLAGSHTGELFF. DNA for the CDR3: TGTGCCAGCAGCTTAGCAGGGAGCCACACCGGGGAGCTGTTTTTT.

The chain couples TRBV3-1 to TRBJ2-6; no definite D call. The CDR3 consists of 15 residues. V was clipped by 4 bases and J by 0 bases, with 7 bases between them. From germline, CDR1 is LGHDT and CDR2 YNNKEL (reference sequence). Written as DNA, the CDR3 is TGTGCCAGCAGCCGCCCCAGCTCTGGGGCCAACGTCCTGACTTTC. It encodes CASSRPSSGANVLTF. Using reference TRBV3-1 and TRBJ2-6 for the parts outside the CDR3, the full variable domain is DTAVSQTPKYLVTQMGNDKSIKCEQNLGHDTMYWYKQDSKKFLKIMFSYNNKELIINETVPNRFSPKSPDKAHLNLHINSLELGDSAVYFCASSRPSSGANVLTFGAGSRLTVL.

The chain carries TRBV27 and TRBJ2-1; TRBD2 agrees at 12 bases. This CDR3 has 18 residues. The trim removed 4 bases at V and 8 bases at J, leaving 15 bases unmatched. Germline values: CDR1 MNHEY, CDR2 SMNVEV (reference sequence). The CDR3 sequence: CASSSAILLAGGGDEQFF. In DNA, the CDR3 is TGTGCCAGCAGTTCAGCGATCCTACTAGCGGGGGGAGGGGATGAGCAGTTCTTC.

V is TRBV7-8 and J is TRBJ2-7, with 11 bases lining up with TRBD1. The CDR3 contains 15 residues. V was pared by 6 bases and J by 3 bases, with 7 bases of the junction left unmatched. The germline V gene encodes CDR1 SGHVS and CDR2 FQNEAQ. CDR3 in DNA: TGTGCCAGCAGTTTCTCCGGGACAGGGGGCTACGAGCAGTACTTC. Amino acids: CASSFSGTGGYEQYF. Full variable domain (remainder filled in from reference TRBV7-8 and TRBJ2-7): GAGVSQSPRYKVAKRGQDVALRCDPISGHVSLFWYQQALGQGPEFLTYFQNEAQLDKSGLPSDRFFAERPEGSVSTLKIQRTQQEDSAVYLCASSFSGTGGYEQYFGPGTRLTVT.

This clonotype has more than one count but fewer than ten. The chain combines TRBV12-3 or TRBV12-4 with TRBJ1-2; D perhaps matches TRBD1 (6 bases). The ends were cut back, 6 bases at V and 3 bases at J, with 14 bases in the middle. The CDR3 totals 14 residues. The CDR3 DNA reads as TGTGCCAGCAGCCCTGGGGGCCGTGACTATGGCTACACCTTC. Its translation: CASSPGGRDYGYTF.

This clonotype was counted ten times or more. The CDR3 sequence is CASSLARTYGYTF. The CDR3 DNA reads TGTGCCAGCAGCTTAGCCCGAACCTATGGCTACACCTTC. The genes are TRBV7-9 and TRBJ1-2; D call uncertain. The CDR3 runs to 13 residues. V was clipped by 0 bases and J by 4 bases, with 6 bases between them. Germline CDR1 is SEHNR and CDR2 is FQNEAQ (reference sequence).

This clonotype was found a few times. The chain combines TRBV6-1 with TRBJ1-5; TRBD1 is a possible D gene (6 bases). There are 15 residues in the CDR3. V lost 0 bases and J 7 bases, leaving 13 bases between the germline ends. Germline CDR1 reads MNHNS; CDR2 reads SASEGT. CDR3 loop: CASSEAQQGAQPQHF. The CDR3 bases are TGTGCCAGCAGTGAAGCGCAACAGGGAGCCCAGCCCCAGCATTTT.

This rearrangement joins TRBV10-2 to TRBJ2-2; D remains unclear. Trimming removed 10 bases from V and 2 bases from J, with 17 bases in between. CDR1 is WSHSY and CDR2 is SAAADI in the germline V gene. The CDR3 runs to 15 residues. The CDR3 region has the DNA TGCGCCACCTCGACCGGACCGTTCAACACCGGGGAGCTGTTTTTT. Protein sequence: CATSTGPFNTGELFF.

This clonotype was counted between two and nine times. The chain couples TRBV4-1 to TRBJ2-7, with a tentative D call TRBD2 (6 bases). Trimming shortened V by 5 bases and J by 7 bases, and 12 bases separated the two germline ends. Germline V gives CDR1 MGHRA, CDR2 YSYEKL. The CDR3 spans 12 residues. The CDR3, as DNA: TGCGCCAGCAGCGCCCTCCGGGGGGAGCAGTACTTC. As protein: CASSALRGEQYF.

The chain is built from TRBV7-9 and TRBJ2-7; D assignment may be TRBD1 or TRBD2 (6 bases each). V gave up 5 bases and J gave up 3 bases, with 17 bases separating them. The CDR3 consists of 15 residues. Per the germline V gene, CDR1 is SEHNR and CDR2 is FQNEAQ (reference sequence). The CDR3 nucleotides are TGTGCCAGCAGCACCGAGGGGGGCGACTACTACGAGCAGTACTTC. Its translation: CASSTEGGDYYEQYF.